The text below deals with one TCR beta chain. Clones were sequenced by immunoSEQ multiplex PCR, and TCRdb holds only the in-frame ones, with some missing. The top ten clones hold around 2.2% of a sample with about 160,000 clones, 84% of them seen once. The data were obtained in a study of blood T cell repertoires in COVID-19. Study information: Donors in the United States, Italy and Spain gave samples during acute or convalescent COVID-19.

Sequenced sample: peripheral blood. The receptor comes from a man in his 70s with acute or convalescent COVID-19.

The CDR3 DNA reads TGTGCCAGCAGCTTATCAGGGAATGGTGAAGCTTTCTTT. Translated, it gives CASSLSGNGEAFF. The chain recombines TRBV7-3 with TRBJ1-1, with D perhaps matching TRBD1 (5 bases). CDR1 SGHTA and CDR2 FQGTGA come from the germline V gene. CDR3 size: 13 residues. V shed 2 bases and J shed 7 bases, with 11 bases lying between them.